Below are 24 T cell receptor beta chains sequenced from a single sample in a study of cytomegalovirus exposure and HLA in healthy donors. Amplification used 60 Vbeta primers and 13 Jbeta primers. Produced via immunoSEQ multiplex PCR; TCRdb's table is partial and in-frame only. Of roughly 200,000 clones listed, 82% were seen once; the top ten hold under 0.6%. Sequenced sample: PBMCs. Receptors originate from a woman aged 45-59 years in good health and CMV-seronegative.

This clone was recorded only once. CDR3 in amino acids: CASTGGGTDTQYF. DNA of the CDR3: TGTGCCAGTACGGGGGGTGGCACAGATACGCAGTATTTT. The V and J genes are TRBV9 and TRBJ2-3, with 7 bases lining up with TRBD2. The CDR3 runs 13 residues. The germline gives CDR1 SGDLS, CDR2 YYNGEE. The V gene end was trimmed by 8 bases and the J gene end by 1 base; junction bases not matched to a gene: 4.

The genes are TRBV7-2 and TRBJ2-7; 15 bases line up with TRBD2. Trimming took 3 bases from V and 7 from J; bases not matched to a gene: 4. This CDR3 is 15 amino acids long. Germline V CDR1 and CDR2: SGHTA, FQGNSA. The CDR3, as DNA: TGTGCCAGCAGCTTGGGGACTAGCGGGGGGTTGGAGCAGTACTTC. Translated: CASSLGTSGGLEQYF.

This chain uses TRBV25-1 with TRBJ1-1; D uncertain. CDR1 MGHDK and CDR2 SYGVNS come from the germline V gene. CDR3 size: 14 residues. V was clipped by 2 bases and J by 3 bases, with 10 bases between them. This CDR3 reads CASSEATAYTEAFF. CDR3 coding DNA: TGTGCCAGCAGTGAAGCCACTGCGTACACTGAAGCTTTCTTT.

Notes on this clone: In the same sample, other DNA sequences code for this CDR3. The chain combines TRBV18 with TRBJ2-7, with 7 bases identical to TRBD1. With V trimmed by 3 bases and J by 0 bases, 2 bases remained unmatched. Germline V CDR1 and CDR2: KGHSH, LQKENI. This CDR3 spans 14 amino acids. The CDR3 protein is CASSPRQGSYEQYF. The CDR3 bases are TGTGCCAGCTCACCCCGACAGGGCTCCTACGAGCAGTACTTC.

The gene calls are TRBV28 and TRBJ2-3; perhaps TRBD1 as D (6 bases). Trimming stripped 1 base from V and 4 bases from J, with 9 bases between. Germline V gives CDR1 MDHEN, CDR2 SYDVKM. The CDR3 runs to 14 residues. CDR3 amino acids: CASSLYGGPDTQYF. Here the CDR3 DNA reads TGTGCCAGCAGTTTATATGGGGGCCCAGATACGCAGTATTTT.

This clone occurred once. The gene calls are TRBV7-2 and TRBJ2-7; perhaps TRBD2 as D (6 bases). This CDR3 is built from 15 residues. Trimming removed 0 bases at V and 0 bases at J, with 9 bases between. The germline CDR1 and CDR2 sequences are SGHTA and FQGNSA. In DNA form, the CDR3 reads TGTGCCAGCAGCTTAGCGGGCGGGATCTCCTACGAGCAGTACTTC. Protein product: CASSLAGGISYEQYF.

The chain employs TRBV5-5 and TRBJ2-5, with a tentative D call TRBD1 (6 bases). V lost 4 bases to trimming and J lost 5 bases, with 15 bases between them. Per the germline V gene, CDR1 is SGHKS and CDR2 is YYEKEE (reference sequence). The CDR3 consists of 14 residues. DNA of the CDR3: TGTGCCAGCAGCAAAACAGGGATGATGGAGACCCAGTACTTC. It yields the protein CASSKTGMMETQYF.

V and J are TRBV9 and TRBJ1-5, with 8 bases aligning to TRBD1. The V and J ends lost 3 bases and 7 bases, in that order; junction bases with no gene match: 9. This CDR3 spans 15 amino acids. Germline CDR1 reads SGDLS; CDR2 reads YYNGEE. The CDR3 DNA reads as TGTGCCAGCAGCGGCGATGGACAGGGCGGGCAGCCCCAGCATTTT. It encodes CASSGDGQGGQPQHF. The variable domain in full, completed from reference TRBV9 and TRBJ1-5, reads DSGVTQTPKHLITATGQRVTLRCSPRSGDLSVYWYQQSLDQGLQFLIQYYNGEERAKGNILERFSAQQFPDLHSELNLSSLELGDSALYFCASSGDGQGGQPQHFGDGTRLSIL.

The chain employs TRBV29-1 and TRBJ2-5, with a weak D call TRBD1 (5 bases). Near its end, the DNA agrees better with TRBJ2-7, so the J call may be wrong. Germline V lookup: CDR1 SQVTM, CDR2 ANQGSEA. The CDR3 is 13 amino acids. The CDR3 region is CSVDESGMDEQYF. As DNA, the CDR3 is TGCAGCGTTGATGAGTCAGGGATGGACGAGCAGTACTTC.

The chain joins TRBV4-1 to TRBJ1-5, with D possibly matching TRBD1 (6 bases). The V and J ends lost 3 bases and 0 bases respectively, with 9 bases between them. The CDR3 has 15 residues. Per germline, CDR1 MGHRA and CDR2 YSYEKL. The CDR3 nucleotides read TGCGCCAGCAGCCAGCACAGGGATAGCAATCAGCCCCAGCATTTT. Translation: CASSQHRDSNQPQHF.

This chain links TRBV19 with TRBJ1-2, with D unclear. The CDR3 is made up of 13 amino acids. Germline V lookup: CDR1 LNHDA, CDR2 SQIVND (reference sequence). V was shortened by 7 bases and J by 2 bases, with 11 bases between the two germline ends. CDR3: CASTSGKNYGYTF. CDR3 sequence (DNA): TGTGCCAGTACCTCAGGCAAGAACTATGGCTACACCTTC.

The chain is built from TRBV5-3 and TRBJ1-4; TRBD1 matches at 8 bases. TRBV5-3 is flagged as an ORF with uncertain function. Trimming at V came to 5 bases and at J to 8 bases, leaving 11 bases not matched to a gene. CDR3 size: 15 residues. CDR3 region: CARRSVDREDEKLFF. DNA for the CDR3: TGTGCCAGAAGATCTGTGGACAGGGAAGACGAAAAACTGTTTTTT.

The rearrangement links TRBV10-1 to TRBJ1-2; D may be TRBD1 (5 bases). Trimming left V 11 bases short and J 6 bases short, with 16 bases between. This CDR3 is 12 amino acids long. Germline V gene data show CDR1 as WNHNN and CDR2 as SYGVQD (reference sequence). CDR3 in DNA: TGCGCCCCCAGGCGGGGCAGCCATGGCTACACCTTC. It translates to CAPRRGSHGYTF.

The J gene is TRBJ2-1, the V gene TRBV27; the D gene is possibly TRBD1 (6 bases). Deletions cut 10 bases from V and 4 bases from J, with 17 bases between. Germline V CDR1 and CDR2: MNHEY, SMNVEV (reference sequence). The CDR3 is 14 amino acids. CDR3 residues: CATRDIVGYNEQFF. Written as DNA, the CDR3 is TGTGCCACCCGGGACATAGTTGGGTACAATGAGCAGTTCTTC.

V and J are TRBV27 and TRBJ2-7; no reliable D call. This CDR3 has 17 amino acids. The germline gives CDR1 MNHEY, CDR2 SMNVEV (reference sequence). The V and J ends lost 2 bases and 0 bases respectively, with 17 bases between them. The CDR3 DNA is TGTGCCAGCAGTTTACATTTTGTCGCTATAAACTCCTACGAGCAGTACTTC. This sequence encodes CASSLHFVAINSYEQYF.

The rearrangement uses TRBV6-4 and TRBJ2-1; TRBD1 agrees at 7 bases. The junction had 4 bases not matched to a gene; V was cut back by 8 bases and J by 3 bases. The CDR3 runs 13 residues. CDR1 is MRHNA and CDR2 is SNTAGT in the germline V gene. DNA of the CDR3: TGTGCCAGCGCAAGGGACAGCTACAATGAGCAGTTCTTC. Its protein is CASARDSYNEQFF.

The V and J genes are TRBV19 and TRBJ1-5, with a weak D call TRBD1 (5 bases). Trimming stripped 3 bases from V and 4 bases from J, with 7 bases between. In germline, CDR1 is LNHDA, CDR2 SQIVND (reference sequence). This CDR3 contains 13 residues. The CDR3 DNA reads as TGTGCCAGTAGTATGGGGCGGAATCAGCCCCAGCATTTT. This encodes CASSMGRNQPQHF.

This chain uses TRBV7-2 with TRBJ2-3; 10 bases match TRBD2. This CDR3 spans 17 amino acids. Trimming cost V 5 bases and J 3 bases; bases outside gene matches: 11. In germline, CDR1 is SGHTA, CDR2 FQGNSA. The DNA of the CDR3 is TGTGCCAGCAGCCTTGGACTAGCGGCGACCCGGACAGATACGCAGTATTTT. This sequence encodes CASSLGLAATRTDTQYF.

In the case of this clone: Sequence at one end of the junction differs from germline and may be a read error. V usage is TRBV18 and J usage is TRBJ1-3, with D hard to call. The germline V gene encodes CDR1 KGHSH and CDR2 LQKENI. This CDR3 comprises 15 residues. DNA of the CDR3: TGTGCCGGCTCACGTACACCCCCCGGGGGAAACACCATATATTTT. The encoded protein is CAGSRTPPGGNTIYF.

The sample holds a few counts of this clone. The V and J genes are TRBV4-3 and TRBJ2-6; weak D call: TRBD1 (6 bases). V was cut by 1 base and J by 2 bases, with 15 bases left in between. The CDR3 has 18 amino acids. Germline V gene data show CDR1 as LGHNA and CDR2 as YSLEER. The CDR3 nucleotides are TGCGCCAGCAGCCAAGGTGGCAGGGGTTATCCTGGGGCCAACGTCCTGACTTTC. Protein: CASSQGGRGYPGANVLTF.

V gene TRBV5-1 combines with J gene TRBJ2-1, with TRBD2 matching over 9 bases. The germline gives CDR1 SGHRS, CDR2 YFSETQ. The ends lost 4 bases at V and 7 bases at J; junction bases unmatched: 12. The CDR3 has 16 amino acids. The CDR3 protein is CASSRQTSGTINEQFF. CDR3 nucleotide sequence: TGCGCCAGCAGCCGACAGACTAGCGGTACGATTAATGAGCAGTTCTTC.

The rearrangement uses TRBV25-1 and TRBJ1-5; 9 bases align to TRBD1. V shed 6 bases, J shed 3 bases, and the junction held 6 bases outside the gene matches. The germline CDR1 and CDR2 sequences are MGHDK and SYGVNS. The CDR3 length is 15 residues. CDR3 DNA sequence: TGTGCCAGCAGCCCGGGACAGGGAAACAATCAGCCCCAGCATTTT. Protein sequence: CASSPGQGNNQPQHF.

The V call is TRBV7-2, the J call TRBJ1-1, with unresolved D. V lost 2 bases and J lost 0, with 4 bases in between. Germline lookup yields CDR1 SGHTA and CDR2 FQGNSA. CDR3 length: 13 residues. In DNA, the CDR3 is TGTGCCAGCAGCTTATCCGTGAACACTGAAGCTTTCTTT. Translating it yields CASSLSVNTEAFF.

The chain has TRBV6-6 and TRBJ2-7; TRBD1 agrees at 10 bases. The CDR3 length is 14 residues. Germline assignment: CDR1 MNHNY and CDR2 SVGAGI (reference sequence). V lost 5 bases to trimming and J lost 3 bases; unmatched junction nucleotides: 4. The CDR3 is CASSPDRGDYEQYF. The CDR3 coding sequence is TGTGCCAGCAGTCCGGACAGGGGGGACTACGAGCAGTACTTC.